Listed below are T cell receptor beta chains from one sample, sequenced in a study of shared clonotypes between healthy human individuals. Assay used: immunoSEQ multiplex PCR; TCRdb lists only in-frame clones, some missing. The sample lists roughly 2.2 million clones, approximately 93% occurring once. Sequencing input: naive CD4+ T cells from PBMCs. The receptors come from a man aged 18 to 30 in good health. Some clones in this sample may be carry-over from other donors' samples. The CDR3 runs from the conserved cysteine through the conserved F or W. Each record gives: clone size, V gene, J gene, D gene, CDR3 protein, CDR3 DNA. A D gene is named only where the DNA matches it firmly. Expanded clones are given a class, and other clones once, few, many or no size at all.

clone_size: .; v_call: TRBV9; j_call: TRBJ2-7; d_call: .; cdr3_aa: CASSGGAGPSYEQYF; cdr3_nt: TGTGCCAGCAGCGGGGGTGCGGGTCCCTCCTACGAGCAGTACTTC
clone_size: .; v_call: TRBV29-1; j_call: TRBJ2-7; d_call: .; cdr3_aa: CSVGTKGRTYEQYF; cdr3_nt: TGCAGCGTCGGGACAAAAGGACGCACCTACGAGCAGTACTTC
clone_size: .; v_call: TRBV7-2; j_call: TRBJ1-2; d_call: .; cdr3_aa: CASSTGPTSYGYTF; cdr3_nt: TGTGCCAGCAGCACGGGACCGACCTCCTATGGCTACACCTTC
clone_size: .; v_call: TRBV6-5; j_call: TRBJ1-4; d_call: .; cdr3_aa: CASGGRLGNEKLFF; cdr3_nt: TGTGCCAGCGGCGGGAGGTTGGGTAATGAAAAACTGTTTTTT
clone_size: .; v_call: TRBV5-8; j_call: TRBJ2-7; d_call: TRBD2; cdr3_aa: CASSRRGGGSSYEQYF; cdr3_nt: TGTGCCAGCAGCCGCCGGGGGGGCGGGAGCTCCTACGAGCAGTACTTC
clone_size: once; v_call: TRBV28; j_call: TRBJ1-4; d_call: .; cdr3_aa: CASSFPQNREKLFF; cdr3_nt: TGTGCCAGCAGTTTTCCCCAGAATCGGGAAAAACTGTTTTTT
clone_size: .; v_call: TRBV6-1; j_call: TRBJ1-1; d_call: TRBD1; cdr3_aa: CASSEYKDRGNAEAFF; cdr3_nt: TGTGCCAGCAGTGAATATAAGGACAGGGGAAATGCTGAAGCTTTCTTT
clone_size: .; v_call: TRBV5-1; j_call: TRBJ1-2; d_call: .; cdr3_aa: CASSLDPGLWYGYTF; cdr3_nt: TGCGCCAGCAGCTTGGACCCGGGATTGTGGTATGGCTACACCTTC
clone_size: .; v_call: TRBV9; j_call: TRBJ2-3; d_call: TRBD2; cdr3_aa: CASSRAGGPDTQYF; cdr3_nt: TGTGCCAGCAGCCGCGCGGGAGGGCCTGATACGCAGTATTTT
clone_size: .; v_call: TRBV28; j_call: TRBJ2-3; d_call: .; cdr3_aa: CASSPQGTSTDTQYF; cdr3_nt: TGTGCCAGCAGTCCACAGGGGACTAGCACAGATACGCAGTATTTT
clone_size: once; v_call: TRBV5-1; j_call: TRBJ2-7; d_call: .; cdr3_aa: CASSLEGESYEQYF; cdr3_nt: TGCGCCAGCAGCTTGGAGGGGGAGTCCTACGAGCAGTACTTC
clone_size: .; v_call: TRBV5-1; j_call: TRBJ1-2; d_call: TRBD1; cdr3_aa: CASSRDSYGYTF; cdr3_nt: TGCGCCAGCAGCCGGGACAGCTATGGCTACACCTTC
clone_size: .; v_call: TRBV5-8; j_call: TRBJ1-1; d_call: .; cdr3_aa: CASSLKTLYTEAFF; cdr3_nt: TGTGCCAGCAGCCTAAAGACCCTTTACACTGAAGCTTTCTTT
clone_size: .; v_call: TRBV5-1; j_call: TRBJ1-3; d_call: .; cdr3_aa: CASSSRDVGNSGNTIYF; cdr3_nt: TGCGCCAGCAGCTCACGGGACGTAGGAAACTCTGGAAACACCATATATTTT
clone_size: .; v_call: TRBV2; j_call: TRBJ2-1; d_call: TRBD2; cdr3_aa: CASRGTGLAGAHEQFF; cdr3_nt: TGTGCCAGCAGAGGAACGGGACTAGCGGGAGCCCATGAGCAGTTCTTC
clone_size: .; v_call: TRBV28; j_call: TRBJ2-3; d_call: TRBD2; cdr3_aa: CASSLRMGTGLAGMIRTDTQYF; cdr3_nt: TGTGCCAGCAGTTTAAGAATGGGGACGGGACTAGCGGGAATGATACGCACAGATACGCAGTATTTT
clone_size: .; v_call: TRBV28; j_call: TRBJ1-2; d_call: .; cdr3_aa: CASSLGNPGYTF; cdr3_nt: TGTGCCAGCAGTTTAGGGAATCCTGGCTACACCTTC
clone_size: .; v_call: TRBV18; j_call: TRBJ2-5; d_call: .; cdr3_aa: CASSPNSDIQETQYF; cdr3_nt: TGTGCCAGCTCACCGAATTCCGACATCCAAGAGACCCAGTACTTC
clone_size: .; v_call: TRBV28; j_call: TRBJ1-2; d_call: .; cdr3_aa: CASSNPPGHPGGYTF; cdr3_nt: TGTGCCAGCAGCAATCCCCCAGGACATCCAGGTGGCTACACCTTC
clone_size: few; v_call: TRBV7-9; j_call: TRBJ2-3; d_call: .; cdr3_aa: CASSLVSTDTQYF; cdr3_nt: TGTGCCAGCAGCTTAGTAAGCACAGATACGCAGTATTTT
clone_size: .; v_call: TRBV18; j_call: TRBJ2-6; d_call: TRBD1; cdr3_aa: CASSRGTGSSGANVLTF; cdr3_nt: TGTGCCAGCTCACGAGGGACAGGGTCCTCTGGGGCCAACGTCCTGACTTTC
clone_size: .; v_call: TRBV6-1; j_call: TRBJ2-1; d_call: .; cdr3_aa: CASSESGPEQFF; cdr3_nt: TGTGCCAGCAGTGAATCGGGTCCTGAGCAGTTCTTC
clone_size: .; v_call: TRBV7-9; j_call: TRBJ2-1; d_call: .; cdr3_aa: CASSWGGLRRNEQFF; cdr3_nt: TGTGCCAGCAGCTGGGGGGGCCTCCGTAGGAATGAGCAGTTCTTC
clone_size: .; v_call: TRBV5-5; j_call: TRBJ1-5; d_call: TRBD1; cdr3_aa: CASSLEAGTGLMPQHF; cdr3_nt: TGTGCCAGCAGCTTGGAGGCCGGGACAGGGCTCATGCCCCAGCATTTT
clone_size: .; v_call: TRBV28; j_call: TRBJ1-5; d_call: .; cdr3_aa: CASSPGRKGSNQPQHF; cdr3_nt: TGTGCCAGCAGTCCAGGACGGAAGGGAAGCAATCAGCCCCAGCATTTT
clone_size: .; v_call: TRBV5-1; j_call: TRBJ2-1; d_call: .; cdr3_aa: CASSWAGSGDNEQFF; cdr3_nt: TGCGCCAGCAGCTGGGCGGGCTCTGGAGACAATGAGCAGTTCTTC
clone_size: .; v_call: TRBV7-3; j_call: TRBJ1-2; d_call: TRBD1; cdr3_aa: CASTGGDGYTF; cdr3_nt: TGTGCCAGCACAGGGGGAGATGGCTACACCTTC
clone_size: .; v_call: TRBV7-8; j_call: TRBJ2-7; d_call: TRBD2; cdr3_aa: CASSPRDYYEQYF; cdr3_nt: TGTGCCAGCAGCCCCCGGGACTACTACGAGCAGTACTTC
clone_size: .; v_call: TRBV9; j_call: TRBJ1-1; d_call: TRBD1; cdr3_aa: CASSVGDRSTEAFF; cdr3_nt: TGTGCCAGCAGCGTTGGGGACAGGAGCACTGAAGCTTTCTTT
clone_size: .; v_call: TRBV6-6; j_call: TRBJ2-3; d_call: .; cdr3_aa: CASSPRAQRADTQYF; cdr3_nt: TGTGCCAGCAGTCCCCGGGCCCAGCGAGCAGATACGCAGTATTTT
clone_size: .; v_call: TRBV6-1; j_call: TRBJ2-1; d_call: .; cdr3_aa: CASSEYSGSRSYNEQFF; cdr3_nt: TGTGCCAGCAGTGAATATTCGGGGTCCAGGTCCTACAATGAGCAGTTCTTC
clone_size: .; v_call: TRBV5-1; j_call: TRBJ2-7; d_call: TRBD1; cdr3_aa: CASSSPGQGFYEQYF; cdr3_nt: TGCGCCAGCAGCTCCCCGGGACAGGGATTCTACGAGCAGTACTTC
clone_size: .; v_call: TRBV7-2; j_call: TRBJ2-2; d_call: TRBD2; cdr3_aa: CASTWREPGELFF; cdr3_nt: TGTGCCAGCACGTGGCGGGAGCCCGGGGAGCTGTTTTTT
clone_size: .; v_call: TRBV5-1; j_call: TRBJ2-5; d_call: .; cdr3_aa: CASSHPAEQETQYF; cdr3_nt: TGCGCCAGCAGTCACCCGGCGGAGCAAGAGACCCAGTACTTC
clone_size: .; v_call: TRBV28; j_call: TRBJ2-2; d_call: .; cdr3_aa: CASSLSDSYTGELFF; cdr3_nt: TGTGCCAGCAGTTTAAGCGACTCATACACCGGGGAGCTGTTTTTT
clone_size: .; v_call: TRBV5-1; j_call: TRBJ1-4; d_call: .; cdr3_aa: CASATRGLGEKLFF; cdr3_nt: TGCGCCAGCGCGACCAGGGGTTTGGGAGAAAAACTGTTTTTT
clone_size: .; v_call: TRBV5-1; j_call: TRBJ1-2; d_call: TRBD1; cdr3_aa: CASSLGQGDGYTF; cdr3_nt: TGCGCCAGCAGCTTGGGACAGGGCGATGGCTACACCTTC
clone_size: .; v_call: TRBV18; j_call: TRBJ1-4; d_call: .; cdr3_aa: CASSPGVEEKLFF; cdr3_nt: TGTGCCAGCTCACCAGGGGTTGAGGAAAAACTGTTTTTT
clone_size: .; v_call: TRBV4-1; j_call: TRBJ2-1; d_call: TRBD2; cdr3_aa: CASSQVTSGLPSYNEQFF; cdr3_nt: TGCGCCAGCAGCCAAGTGACTAGCGGGTTACCCTCCTACAATGAGCAGTTCTTC
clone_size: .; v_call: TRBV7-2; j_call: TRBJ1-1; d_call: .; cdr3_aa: CASSLTGTPTEAFF; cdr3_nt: TGTGCCAGCAGCTTAACGGGGACACCCACTGAAGCTTTCTTT
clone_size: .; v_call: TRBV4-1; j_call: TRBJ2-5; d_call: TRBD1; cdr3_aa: CASSQGGQGAGETQYF; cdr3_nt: TGCGCCAGCAGCCAAGGAGGACAGGGGGCAGGGGAGACCCAGTACTTC
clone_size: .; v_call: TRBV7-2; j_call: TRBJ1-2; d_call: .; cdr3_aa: CASSLGTAYGYTF; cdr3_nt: TGTGCCAGCAGCTTAGGCACAGCCTATGGCTACACCTTC
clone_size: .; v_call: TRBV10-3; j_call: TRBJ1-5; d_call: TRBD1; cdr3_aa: CAISSPGTGRNNQPQHF; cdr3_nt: TGTGCCATCAGTTCCCCCGGGACAGGGAGGAACAATCAGCCCCAGCATTTT
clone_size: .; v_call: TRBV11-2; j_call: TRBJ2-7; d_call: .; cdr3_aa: CASSPSADTRRLREQYF; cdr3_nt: TGTGCCAGCAGCCCAAGCGCCGATACCCGACGACTACGAGAGCAGTACTTC
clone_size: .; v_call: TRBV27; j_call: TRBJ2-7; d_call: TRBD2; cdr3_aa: CASSLYPDLAGGVSREQYF; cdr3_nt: TGTGCCAGCAGTTTATATCCGGATCTAGCGGGAGGGGTAAGTAGAGAGCAGTACTTC